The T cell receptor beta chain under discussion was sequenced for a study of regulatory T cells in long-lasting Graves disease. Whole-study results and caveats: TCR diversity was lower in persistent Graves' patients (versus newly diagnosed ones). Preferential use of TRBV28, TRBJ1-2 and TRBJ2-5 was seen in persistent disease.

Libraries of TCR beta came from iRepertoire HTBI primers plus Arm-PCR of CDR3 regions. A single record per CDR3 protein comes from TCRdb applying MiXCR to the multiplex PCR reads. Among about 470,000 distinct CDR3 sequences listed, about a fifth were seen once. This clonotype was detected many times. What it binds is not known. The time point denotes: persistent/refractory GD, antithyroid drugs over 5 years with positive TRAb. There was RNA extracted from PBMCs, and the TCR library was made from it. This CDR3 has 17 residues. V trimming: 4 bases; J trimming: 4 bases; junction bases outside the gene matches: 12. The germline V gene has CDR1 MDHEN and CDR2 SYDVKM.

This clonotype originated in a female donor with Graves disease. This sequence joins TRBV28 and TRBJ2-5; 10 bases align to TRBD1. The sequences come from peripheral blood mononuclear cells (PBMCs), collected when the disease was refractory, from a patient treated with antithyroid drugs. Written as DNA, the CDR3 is TGTGCCAGCAGTTCACCATCCGACAGGGGGCGCAGAGAGACCCAGTACTTC. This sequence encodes CASSSPSDRGRRETQYF. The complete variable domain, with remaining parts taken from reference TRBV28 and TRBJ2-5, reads DVKVTQSSRYLVKRTGEKVFLECVQDMDHENMFWYRQDPGLGLRLIYFSYDVKMKEKGDIPEGYSVSREKKERFSLILESASTNQTSMYLCASSSPSDRGRRETQYFGPGTRLLVL.